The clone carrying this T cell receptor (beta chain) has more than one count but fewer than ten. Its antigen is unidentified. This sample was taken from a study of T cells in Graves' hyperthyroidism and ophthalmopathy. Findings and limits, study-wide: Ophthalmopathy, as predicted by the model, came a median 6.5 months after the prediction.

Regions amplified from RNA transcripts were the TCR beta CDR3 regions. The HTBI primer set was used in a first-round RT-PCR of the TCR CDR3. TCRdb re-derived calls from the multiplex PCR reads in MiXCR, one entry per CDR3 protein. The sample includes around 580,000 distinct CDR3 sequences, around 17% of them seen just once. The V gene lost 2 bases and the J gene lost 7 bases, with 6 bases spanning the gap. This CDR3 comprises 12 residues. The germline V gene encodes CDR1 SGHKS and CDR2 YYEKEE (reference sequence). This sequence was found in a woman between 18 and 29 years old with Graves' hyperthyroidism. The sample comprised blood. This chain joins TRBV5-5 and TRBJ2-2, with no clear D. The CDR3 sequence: CASSFMGGELFF. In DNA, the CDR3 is TGTGCCAGCAGCTTTATGGGCGGGGAGCTGTTTTTT.